Below, 20 T cell receptor beta chains from the same sample are listed, as sequenced in a study of blood T cell repertoires in COVID-19. The protocol was immunoSEQ multiplex PCR, while the TCRdb copy is restricted to in-frame clones and leaves out a portion. The top ten clones hold 4.5% to 5.5% of a sample with 200,000 to 250,000 clones, about 81% of them seen once. Sequencing was done on a sample of peripheral blood. All receptors derive from a woman in her 70s with COVID-19, enrolled during active disease.

This chain connects TRBV5-4 to TRBJ2-2; D might be TRBD2 (5 bases). The germline V and J ends were trimmed by 4 bases and 2 bases, with 12 bases remaining between them. This CDR3 has 15 amino acids. Germline assignment: CDR1 SGHNT and CDR2 YYREEE (reference sequence). The CDR3 nucleotides read TGTGCCAGCAGCAAGCGGACTCTCAACACCGGGGAGCTGTTTTTT. Its translation is CASSKRTLNTGELFF.

This chain uses TRBV18 with TRBJ1-1; TRBD1 is a possible D gene (6 bases). Trimming stripped 6 bases from V and 4 bases from J, with 15 bases between. This CDR3 comprises 14 residues. CDR1 KGHSH and CDR2 LQKENI come from the germline V gene. The CDR3 DNA reads as TGTGCCAGCTCCCAAAACAAGGACAGCACTGAAGCTTTCTTT. This translates into CASSQNKDSTEAFF.

V usage is TRBV28 and J usage is TRBJ2-1, with D maybe TRBD2 (5 bases). The ends were cut back, 9 bases at V and 4 bases at J, with 10 bases in the middle. Looked up from germline, CDR1 is MDHEN and CDR2 is SYDVKM. The CDR3 covers 12 residues. In DNA, the CDR3 is TGTGCCAGTCGCGGAGGTTACAATGAGCAGTTCTTC. Translation: CASRGGYNEQFF. Full variable domain (rest looked up from reference TRBV28 and TRBJ2-1): DVKVTQSSRYLVKRTGEKVFLECVQDMDHENMFWYRQDPGLGLRLIYFSYDVKMKEKGDIPEGYSVSREKKERFSLILESASTNQTSMYLCASRGGYNEQFFGPGTRLTVL.

This clone was counted only a few times. The chain couples TRBV5-1 to TRBJ2-7; 9 positions match TRBD2. Germline lookup yields CDR1 SGHRS and CDR2 YFSETQ. There are 20 residues in the CDR3. The V and J ends lost 0 bases and 1 base, in that order; junction bases with no gene match: 17. CDR3 nucleotides: TGCGCCAGCAGCTTGGAGCTACTAGCGGGCGGGGGGTCCCCGTCCTACGAGCAGTACTTC. This gives the protein CASSLELLAGGGSPSYEQYF.

V is TRBV6-5 and J is TRBJ2-5; D remains unclear. The germline V and J ends were trimmed by 0 bases and 7 bases, with 9 bases remaining between them. Germline values: CDR1 MNHEY, CDR2 SVGAGI. CDR3 length equals 13 residues. The CDR3 protein is CASSYSSAATQYF. The DNA of the CDR3 is TGTGCCAGCAGTTACTCCTCGGCGGCGACCCAGTACTTC.

The genes are TRBV4-3 and TRBJ1-1; 7 bases map to TRBD1. With 1 base clipped from V and 7 bases from J, the junction kept 9 bases outside the gene matches. Germline assignment: CDR1 LGHNA and CDR2 YSLEER. The CDR3 runs to 15 residues. CDR3 amino acids: CASSQGRQGMVEAFF. CDR3 nucleotides: TGCGCCAGCAGCCAAGGCCGACAGGGTATGGTTGAAGCTTTCTTT.

This clone was observed a handful of times. V usage is TRBV5-1 and J usage is TRBJ2-5; 7 positions agree with TRBD2. The CDR3 runs to 16 residues. Looked up from germline, CDR1 is SGHRS and CDR2 is YFSETQ. The junction had 12 bases not matched to a gene; V was cut back by 5 bases and J by 2 bases. In DNA form, the CDR3 reads TGCGCCAGCAGATCACGGGGGGTAGCGGATCAAGAGACCCAGTACTTC. Protein sequence: CASRSRGVADQETQYF.

This sequence joins TRBV5-1 and TRBJ2-5, with 8 bases lining up with TRBD1. V lost 2 bases, J lost 3 bases, and 3 bases stayed unmatched. CDR1 and CDR2 (germline): SGHRS, YFSETQ. There are 14 residues in the CDR3. CDR3: CASSFQGAEETQYF. Written as DNA, the CDR3 is TGCGCCAGCAGCTTTCAGGGGGCGGAAGAGACCCAGTACTTC.

V is TRBV28 and J is TRBJ2-1; 12 positions agree with TRBD2. CDR1 and CDR2 from the germline V gene are MDHEN and SYDVKM. V was pared by 4 bases and J by 1 base, with 17 bases of the junction left unmatched. This CDR3 has 21 amino acids. The CDR3 here is CASSSSLSGLAGITSYNEQFF. The DNA for the CDR3 is TGTGCCAGCAGTTCTTCTCTTTCTGGACTAGCGGGGATAACTTCCTACAATGAGCAGTTCTTC.

The chain joins TRBV7-2 to TRBJ2-7; 11 bases match TRBD2. V trimming: 3 bases; J trimming: 3 bases; junction bases outside the gene matches: 4. The CDR3 length is 15 residues. Germline V lookup: CDR1 SGHTA, CDR2 FQGNSA. The CDR3 loop reads CASSFGLAGLYEQYF. The DNA for the CDR3 is TGTGCCAGCAGCTTCGGACTAGCGGGCCTCTACGAGCAGTACTTC.

The chain links TRBV11-3 to TRBJ2-1; tentative D call: TRBD1 (6 bases). The germline gives CDR1 SGHNT, CDR2 YENEEA. Trimming took off 1 base at V and 12 bases at J, with 13 bases between the two ends. The CDR3 covers 13 residues. The CDR3 is CASSLVVGALQFF. For the CDR3, the DNA is TGTGCCAGCAGCTTAGTGGTGGGGGCGCTGCAGTTCTTC.

This chain uses TRBV28 with TRBJ1-2; 10 positions agree with TRBD1. The CDR3 has 14 amino acids. V shed 5 bases, J shed 7 bases, and the junction held 7 bases outside the gene matches. CDR1 is MDHEN and CDR2 is SYDVKM in the germline V gene. The CDR3 DNA sequence: TGTGCCAGCAGTCCGACAGGGGGCGCTTTTGGCTACACCTTC. Translating gives CASSPTGGAFGYTF.

This sequence joins TRBV10-3 and TRBJ1-2; 8 bases align to TRBD1. The CDR3 spans 15 residues. V was pared by 9 bases and J by 4 bases, with 13 bases of the junction left unmatched. CDR1 and CDR2 (germline): ENHRY, SYGVKD. CDR3 DNA sequence: TGTGCCATTGGGACAGGAGGGGAGACTGGCTATGGCTACACCTTC. This translates into CAIGTGGETGYGYTF.

The CDR3 protein is CASSITPGGRAKNIQYF. CDR3 nucleotides: TGTGCCAGCAGCATTACCCCAGGGGGACGAGCCAAAAACATTCAGTACTTC. The chain is built from TRBV21-1 and TRBJ2-4; the D call of TRBD1 is as the table states it, not checked on the DNA. TRBV21-1 corresponds to a pseudogene. This CDR3 has 17 amino acids.

The chain is built from TRBV10-3 and TRBJ2-1; 11 positions match TRBD2. Germline assignment: CDR1 ENHRY and CDR2 SYGVKD. This CDR3 has 17 amino acids. V shed 3 bases and J 6 bases; nucleotides not matched to a gene: 10. The CDR3 nucleotides read TGTGCCATCAGTGAATATCGTACTAGCGGGAGCAGCAATGAGCAGTTCTTC. It yields the protein CAISEYRTSGSSNEQFF.

The chain recombines TRBV28 with TRBJ2-7, with D possibly TRBD1 on 7 matching bases. CDR1 and CDR2 (germline): MDHEN, SYDVKM. The CDR3 is made up of 12 amino acids. The germline V and J ends were trimmed by 11 bases and 1 base, with 12 bases remaining between them. In DNA, the CDR3 is TGTGCCGGAGGGGACAGTTCCTACGAGCAGTACTTC. Translating it yields CAGGDSSYEQYF.

The genes are TRBV2 and TRBJ1-3, with no clear D. The CDR3 extends over 15 amino acids. From germline, CDR1 is SNHLY and CDR2 FYNNEI. The V end was cut by 2 bases, the J end by 0 bases, with 8 bases between. CDR3 region: CASSETGSSGNTIYF. The CDR3 region has the DNA TGTGCCAGCAGTGAAACGGGGAGCTCTGGAAACACCATATATTTT.

The genes are TRBV5-1 and TRBJ1-2; maybe TRBD1 (5 bases). Germline V CDR1 and CDR2: SGHRS, YFSETQ. The V end was cut by 7 bases, the J end by 7 bases, with 14 bases between. The CDR3 consists of 12 residues. CDR3 DNA: TGCGCCAGCCGGACACAGGCTGGTGGCTACACCTTC. This translates into CASRTQAGGYTF.

The V gene is TRBV6-2 or TRBV6-3, the J gene TRBJ2-4, with TRBD1 matching 7 bases. The CDR3 is 15 residues long. CDR1 MNHEY and CDR2 SVGEGT come from the germline V gene. V shed 2 bases, J shed 1 base, and the junction held 2 bases outside the gene matches. The DNA for the CDR3 is TGTGCCAGCAGTTACCTACAGGGGGCCAAAAACATTCAGTACTTC. Protein sequence: CASSYLQGAKNIQYF.

This CDR3 is CASSVGLAGGEETQYF. Written as DNA, the CDR3 is TGTGCCAGCAGCGTAGGGCTAGCGGGAGGTGAAGAGACCCAGTACTTC. The chain combines TRBV9 with TRBJ2-5; 11 bases agree with TRBD2. Trimming took 0 bases from V and 3 from J; bases not matched to a gene: 4. The CDR3 runs 16 residues. The V gene's germline CDR1 is SGDLS and CDR2 YYNGEE.